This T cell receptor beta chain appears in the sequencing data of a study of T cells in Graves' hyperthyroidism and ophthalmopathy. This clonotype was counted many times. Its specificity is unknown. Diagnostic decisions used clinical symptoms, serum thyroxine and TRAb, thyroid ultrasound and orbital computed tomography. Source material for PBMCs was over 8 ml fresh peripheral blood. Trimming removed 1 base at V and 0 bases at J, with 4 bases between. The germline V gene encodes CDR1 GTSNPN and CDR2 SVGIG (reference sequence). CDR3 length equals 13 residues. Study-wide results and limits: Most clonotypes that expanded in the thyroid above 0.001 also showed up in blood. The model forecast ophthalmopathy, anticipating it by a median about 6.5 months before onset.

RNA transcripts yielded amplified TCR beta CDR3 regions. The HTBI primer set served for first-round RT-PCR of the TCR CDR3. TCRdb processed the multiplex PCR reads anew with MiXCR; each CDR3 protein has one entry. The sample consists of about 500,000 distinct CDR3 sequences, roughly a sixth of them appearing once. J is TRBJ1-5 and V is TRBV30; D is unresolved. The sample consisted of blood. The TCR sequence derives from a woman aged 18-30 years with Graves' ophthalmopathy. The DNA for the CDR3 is TGTGCCTGGAGTGACAGTAGCAATCAGCCCCAGCATTTT. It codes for CAWSDSSNQPQHF.